This TCR beta chain is drawn from a study of radiotherapy plus CTLA-4 blockade in lung cancer. TCRdb's copy holds only in-frame clones and misses some; the assay was immunoSEQ multiplex PCR. The table lists roughly 45,000 clones, roughly two thirds of them singletons. Focal radiation and CTLA-4 blockade (ipilimumab) were tested in chemo-refractory metastatic non-small-cell lung cancer patients. With 5 bases clipped from V and 4 bases from J, the junction kept 5 bases outside the gene matches. CDR1 MNHNS and CDR2 SASEGT come from the germline V gene. The CDR3 is 14 residues long. This sequence was found in a human donor with non-small cell lung cancer who had a partial response to radiotherapy plus ipilimumab. This specimen was peripheral blood, taken from a patient treated with radiotherapy plus ipilimumab. The rearrangement links TRBV6-1 to TRBJ1-5; 7 nucleotides agree with TRBD1. CDR3 sequence reads: CASSSTGPNQPQHF. The CDR3 region has the DNA TGTGCCAGCAGTTCGACAGGGCCTAATCAGCCCCAGCATTTT.